The source of this T cell receptor (beta chain) is a study of T cell responses to AZD1222 COVID-19 vaccine. V lost 1 base and J lost 3, with 7 bases in between. Germline CDR1 WSHSY, CDR2 SAAADI. CDR3 length: 14 amino acids. Study outcomes and limitations: White British donors predominated, females outnumbered males, and clonal diversity was possibly underestimated. At baseline, just 6 or 7 AZD1222 recipients tested seropositive.

This clone has only one observation. The target antigen is unknown. Here immunoSEQ multiplex PCR was the method, and the copy in TCRdb shows in-frame clones only, minus some. Here the sample spans 110,000 to 150,000 clones, roughly 90% being singletons. The TCR originated in an adult who received the AZD1222 COVID-19 vaccine. The genes are TRBV10-2 and TRBJ1-3; D might be TRBD1 (5 bases). The sample consisted of peripheral blood, taken 28 days after the second AZD1222 dose. The CDR3 region has the DNA TGCGCCAGCAGTGAGTTCGGGGGTGGAAACACCATATATTTT. Protein product: CASSEFGGGNTIYF.